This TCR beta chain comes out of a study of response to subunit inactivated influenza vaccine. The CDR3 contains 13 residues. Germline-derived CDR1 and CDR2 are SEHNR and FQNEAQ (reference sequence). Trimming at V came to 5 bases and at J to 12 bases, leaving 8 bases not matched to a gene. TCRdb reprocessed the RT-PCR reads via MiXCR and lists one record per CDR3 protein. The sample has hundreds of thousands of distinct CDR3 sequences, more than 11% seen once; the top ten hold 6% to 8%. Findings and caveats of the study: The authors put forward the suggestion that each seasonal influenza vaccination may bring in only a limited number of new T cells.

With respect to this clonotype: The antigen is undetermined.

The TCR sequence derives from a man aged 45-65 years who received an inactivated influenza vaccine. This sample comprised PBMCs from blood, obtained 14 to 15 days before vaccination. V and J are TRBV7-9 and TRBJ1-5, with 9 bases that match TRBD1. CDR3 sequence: CASSPLTGGIQHF. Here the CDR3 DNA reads TGTGCCAGCAGCCCTCTGACAGGGGGGATCCAGCATTTT.